This is a list of T cell receptor beta chains from one sample in a study of T cell changes during pregnancy in multiple sclerosis. Only in-frame clones appear in the TCRdb table, and some are missing; sequencing was by immunoSEQ multiplex PCR. The sample consists of approximately 52,000 clones, almost 95% of them appearing once. The sequenced sample was CD4+ T cells from peripheral blood mononuclear cells, obtained in the third trimester of pregnancy. These TCRs come from a female donor with multiple sclerosis, enrolled in a pregnancy study. Both conserved end residues are part of each CDR3. The D gene is left open where the match is weak. Expanded clones get a size class; other rows say once, few or many, or leave the size out.

V	J	size	D	CDR3	DNA
TRBV7-9	TRBJ2-5	.	TRBD2	CASSQTSGRETQYF	TGTGCCAGCAGCCAGACTAGCGGGAGGGAGACCCAGTACTTC
TRBV19	TRBJ2-1	.	.	CASKDGGSSYNEQFF	TGTGCCAGTAAGGATGGAGGTAGCTCCTACAATGAGCAGTTCTTC
TRBV7-9	TRBJ2-2	few	.	CASSWDWNTGELFF	TGTGCCAGCAGCTGGGACTGGAACACCGGGGAGCTGTTTTTT
TRBV14	TRBJ1-2	.	.	CASSQDPHRVTYGYTF	TGTGCCAGCAGCCAAGATCCCCACAGGGTTACCTATGGCTACACCTTC
TRBV5-5	TRBJ1-4	.	.	CASSDYGEKLFF	TGTGCCAGCAGCGATTACGGTGAAAAACTGTTTTTT
TRBV19	TRBJ1-5	.	TRBD1	CASSNLGQGASQPQHF	TGTGCCAGTAGTAACCTAGGACAGGGGGCTAGTCAGCCCCAGCATTTT
TRBV10-3	TRBJ1-2	.	TRBD1	CAISELQGTGYGYTF	TGTGCCATCAGTGAGCTACAGGGGACCGGCTATGGCTACACCTTC
TRBV28	TRBJ1-5	.	TRBD1	CASSSGTGGSLPVGLSNQPQHF	TGTGCCAGCAGTTCAGGGACAGGAGGTAGTCTTCCGGTGGGACTAAGCAATCAGCCCCAGCATTTT
TRBV28	TRBJ2-7	.	TRBD1	CSAGQGSYEQYF	TGTTCCGCGGGACAGGGCTCCTACGAGCAGTACTTC
TRBV5-6	TRBJ1-5	.	.	CASSLGSYSNQPQHF	TGTGCCAGCAGCTTGGGGAGTTATAGCAATCAGCCCCAGCATTTT
TRBV7-2	TRBJ2-7	.	.	CASTPGVPYEQYF	TGTGCCAGCACCCCAGGGGTCCCCTACGAGCAGTACTTC
TRBV10-3	TRBJ2-7	.	.	CAISSGEPYEQYF	TGTGCCATCAGCTCGGGTGAGCCCTACGAGCAGTACTTC
TRBV18	TRBJ2-5	.	TRBD1	CASSPTGETQYF	TGTGCCAGCTCGCCGACAGGGGAGACCCAGTACTTC